Each of the 23 T cell receptor beta chains below was sequenced from the same sample in a study of CD8 T cells in ankylosing spondylitis. TCRdb itself ran the 5' RACE reads through MiXCR, one entry per CDR3 protein. The data contain around 33,000 distinct CDR3 sequences, about 7.2% of them singletons. Source material: blood, either unsorted or a sorted T cell fraction (not recorded which). These receptors all stem from a male donor with ankylosing spondylitis or in good health (not recorded which).

By proportion, this clonotype is medium-sized. The gene calls are TRBV29-1 and TRBJ2-7; a possible D gene is TRBD2 (6 bases). This CDR3 comprises 13 residues. The V gene lost 6 bases and the J gene lost 6 bases, with 18 bases spanning the gap. Germline CDR1 SQVTM, CDR2 ANQGSEA. For the CDR3, the DNA is TGCAGCGTAGCCCGAAACCCCGGGGGCGAGCAGTACTTC. Translation: CSVARNPGGEQYF.

At least ten counts were recorded for this clonotype. CDR3 in DNA: TGTGCCAGCAGCGCCCTAGGACTCACAGATACGCAGTATTTT. Translation: CASSALGLTDTQYF. The chain joins TRBV9 to TRBJ2-3; tentatively, D is TRBD2 (5 bases). The CDR3 length is 14 residues. CDR1 and CDR2 from the germline V gene are SGDLS and YYNGEE. V shed 3 bases and J shed 2 bases, with 10 bases lying between them.

This clonotype was recorded at least ten times. The J gene is TRBJ2-7, the V gene TRBV5-1; TRBD2 agrees at 7 bases. V lost 4 bases to trimming and J lost 1 base; unmatched junction nucleotides: 11. The CDR3 extends over 16 amino acids. In germline, CDR1 is SGHRS, CDR2 YFSETQ. CDR3 nucleotides: TGCGCCAGCAGCGGCCGGGGCGGGAGAGGATCCTACGAGCAGTACTTC. Translating gives CASSGRGGRGSYEQYF. The full variable domain, with the rest looked up from reference TRBV5-1 and TRBJ2-7, is KAGVTQTPRYLIKTRGQQVTLSCSPISGHRSVSWYQQTPGQGLQFLFEYFSETQRNKGNFPGRFSGRQFSNSRSEMNVSTLELGDSALYLCASSGRGGRGSYEQYFGPGTRLTVT.

This clonotype has a count of ten or more. This chain uses TRBV5-1 with TRBJ1-5; no firm D call. V gave up 2 bases and J gave up 6 bases, with 3 bases separating them. Germline CDR1 and CDR2: SGHRS and YFSETQ. This CDR3 spans 11 amino acids. This CDR3 is CASSFSQPQHF. DNA of the CDR3: TGCGCCAGCAGCTTTAGTCAGCCCCAGCATTTT.

This clonotype was seen at least ten times. The CDR3 region has the DNA TGTGCCAGCAGCGGTGGGTCAGGGGGCTCCCGCGGGAGTTCCTACGAGCAGTACTTC. Its translation is CASSGGSGGSRGSSYEQYF. The V gene is TRBV2, the J gene TRBJ2-7, with D tentatively TRBD1 (8 bases). The CDR3 loop spans 19 amino acids. V was cut by 6 bases and J by 1 base, with 28 bases left in between. Germline CDR1 and CDR2: SNHLY and FYNNEI.

This clonotype was counted many times. This sequence joins TRBV5-1 and TRBJ2-5; possible D gene TRBD1, 6 bases. V shed 2 bases and J shed 5 bases, with 16 bases lying between them. Germline assignment: CDR1 SGHRS and CDR2 YFSETQ. The CDR3 has 15 residues. CDR3 amino acids: CASSLSGGARETQYF. In nucleotides, the CDR3 is TGCGCCAGCAGCTTATCTGGGGGCGCGAGGGAGACCCAGTACTTC.

In this sample, this clonotype turned up a few times. The chain uses TRBV29-1 and TRBJ2-3, with D tentatively TRBD1 (6 bases). The germline CDR1 and CDR2 sequences are SQVTM and ANQGSEA. This CDR3 region has 15 residues. V was cut by 2 bases and J by 3 bases, with 15 bases left in between. The CDR3 region is CSVESQGIITDTQYF. The CDR3 DNA reads TGCAGCGTTGAAAGCCAGGGGATAATTACAGATACGCAGTATTTT.

This clonotype was recorded many times. This chain links TRBV6-5 with TRBJ2-1; D is unresolved. Trimming stripped 5 bases from V and 5 bases from J, with 4 bases between. CDR1 is MNHEY, CDR2 SVGAGI, per germline. This CDR3 is 11 amino acids long. As DNA, the CDR3 is TGTGCCAGCAGTACCAACAATGAGCAGTTCTTC. As protein: CASSTNNEQFF.

A single count supports this clonotype. This rearrangement joins TRBV7-8 to TRBJ2-7, with D possibly TRBD1 on 5 matching bases. CDR3 length equals 14 residues. CDR1 SGHVS and CDR2 FQNEAQ come from the germline V gene. V was shortened by 5 bases and J by 7 bases, with 18 bases between the two germline ends. As DNA, the CDR3 is TGTGCCAGCAGCGCCGGGCAGGGCTCCCGGGAGCAGTACTTC. Its protein product is CASSAGQGSREQYF.

This clonotype was observed many times. This chain joins TRBV14 and TRBJ2-1, with 10 bases that match TRBD2. CDR1 SGHDN and CDR2 FVKESK come from the germline V gene. This CDR3 contains 14 residues. The J segment lost 8 bases and the V segment lost 0 bases, leaving 1 base of the junction unmatched. The CDR3 bases are TGTGCCAGCAGCCAAGAACTAGCGGGATATGAGCAGTTCTTC. Translation: CASSQELAGYEQFF.

The sample holds many counts of this clonotype. The gene calls are TRBV20-1 and TRBJ1-3, with D tentatively TRBD1 (6 bases). The germline gives CDR1 DFQATT, CDR2 SNEGSKA (reference sequence). The CDR3 runs to 14 residues. The V gene lost 6 bases and the J gene lost 1 base, with 13 bases spanning the gap. CDR3 residues: CSAVQGGSGNTIYF. CDR3 nucleotides: TGCAGTGCAGTACAGGGCGGATCTGGAAACACCATATATTTT.

Only a few counts were recorded for this clonotype. The CDR3 nucleotides are TGTGCCAGCAGCTTGGCCCCCTCTCCCTTCGCGTCGAATGAAAAACTGTTTTTT. It yields the protein CASSLAPSPFASNEKLFF. The gene calls are TRBV5-4 and TRBJ1-4; no firm D call. The CDR3 runs to 18 residues. The ends were cut back, 0 bases at V and 5 bases at J, with 20 bases in the middle. In germline, CDR1 is SGHNT, CDR2 YYREEE (reference sequence). The full variable domain, completed using reference TRBV5-4 and TRBJ1-4, is ETGVTQSPTHLIKTRGQQVTLRCSSQSGHNTVSWYQQALGQGPQFIFQYYREEENGRGNFPPRFSGLQFPNYSSELNVNALELDDSALYLCASSLAPSPFASNEKLFFGSGTQLSVL.

This clonotype was observed a handful of times. The rearrangement joins TRBV6-5 to TRBJ2-7; D is tentatively TRBD1 or TRBD2 (5 bases each). Trimming took off 0 bases at V and 3 bases at J, with 18 bases between the two ends. From germline, CDR1 is MNHEY and CDR2 SVGAGI. This CDR3 has 17 residues. The DNA for the CDR3 is TGTGCCAGCAGTTACTCTTCGGGACCCCTACTAGTCTACGAGCAGTACTTC. Its translation: CASSYSSGPLLVYEQYF.

This clonotype was counted ten times or more. V is TRBV5-1 and J is TRBJ2-1, with 9 bases identical to TRBD1. V shed 4 bases, J shed 12 bases, and the junction held 14 bases outside the gene matches. Germline V gene lookup returns CDR1 SGHRS and CDR2 YFSETQ. There are 15 residues in the CDR3. Here the CDR3 reads CASSPETGGAVGQFF. For the CDR3, the DNA is TGCGCCAGCAGCCCCGAAACAGGGGGCGCGGTTGGGCAGTTCTTC.

This clonotype counts as medium-sized. The V call is TRBV12-3 or TRBV12-4, the J call TRBJ2-1, with 7 bases lining up with TRBD2. This CDR3 region has 16 residues. The J segment lost 0 bases and the V segment lost 7 bases, leaving 9 bases of the junction unmatched. DNA of the CDR3: TGTGCCAGCACCCTTAGCGGGCGCAGCTCCTACAATGAGCAGTTCTTC. It encodes CASTLSGRSSYNEQFF.

This clonotype was picked up a small number of times. The chain recombines TRBV5-8 with TRBJ2-7; weak D call: TRBD2 (6 bases). The CDR3 runs to 13 residues. Looked up from germline, CDR1 is SGHTS and CDR2 is YDEGEE. V lost 9 bases to trimming and J lost 3 bases, with 16 bases between them. This chain's CDR3 is CAMGLGRDYEQYF. In DNA form, the CDR3 reads TGTGCCATGGGCCTGGGGCGGGACTACGAGCAGTACTTC.

This clonotype was counted many times. This chain uses TRBV9 with TRBJ2-5, with 7 bases identical to TRBD2. CDR3 length equals 14 residues. V shed 3 bases and J 4 bases; nucleotides not matched to a gene: 6. Germline V gene sequence: CDR1 SGDLS, CDR2 YYNGEE. Written as DNA, the CDR3 is TGTGCCAGCAGCGGGACGCCGGGAGGAGAGACCCAGTACTTC. Its protein is CASSGTPGGETQYF.

This clonotype was seen a handful of times. V is TRBV5-1 and J is TRBJ2-3, with unresolved D. The CDR3 extends over 15 amino acids. Trimming pared 0 bases from V and 5 bases from J, leaving 13 bases between. The germline V gene encodes CDR1 SGHRS and CDR2 YFSETQ. The CDR3 DNA reads as TGCGCCAGCAGCTTGGAAGGCAGGCCCCTAGATACGCAGTATTTT. Its protein is CASSLEGRPLDTQYF. Filled out from reference TRBV5-1 and TRBJ2-3, the complete variable domain reads KAGVTQTPRYLIKTRGQQVTLSCSPISGHRSVSWYQQTPGQGLQFLFEYFSETQRNKGNFPGRFSGRQFSNSRSEMNVSTLELGDSALYLCASSLEGRPLDTQYFGPGTRLTVL.

This clonotype came up once. A single base separates this from a much larger clone, so it may be a read error. The rearrangement uses TRBV12-5 and TRBJ2-2; D possibly uses TRBD1 or TRBD2 (5 bases each). The CDR3 runs to 13 residues. Germline CDR1 is LGHNT and CDR2 is FRNRAP. CDR3 DNA sequence: TGTGCTAGTGGTTTGGCGAACACCGGGGCGCTGTTTTTT. Protein: CASGLANTGALFF.

This clonotype occurred many times. The chain recombines TRBV5-5 with TRBJ2-2; D may be TRBD2 (5 bases). Trimming cost V 0 bases and J 7 bases, with 10 bases left between them. CDR3 length: 14 residues. Germline CDR1 SGHKS, CDR2 YYEKEE (reference sequence). The CDR3 loop is CASSLDWRVGELFF. The CDR3 DNA is TGTGCCAGCAGCTTGGATTGGCGGGTCGGGGAGCTGTTTTTT.

This chain links TRBV6-1 with TRBJ2-2; TRBD2 matches at 12 bases. The CDR3 is 14 residues long. Germline lookup yields CDR1 MNHNS and CDR2 SASEGT. Trimming cost V 7 bases and J 6 bases; bases outside gene matches: 3. This chain's CDR3 is CASISSGRAGELFF. CDR3 coding DNA: TGTGCCAGCATTTCTAGCGGGAGGGCCGGGGAGCTGTTTTTT.

This clonotype was seen ten or more times. The chain couples TRBV5-1 to TRBJ1-1, with D perhaps matching TRBD1 (6 bases). The CDR3 runs 15 residues. Germline V lookup: CDR1 SGHRS, CDR2 YFSETQ. Trimming removed 0 bases at V and 4 bases at J, with 13 bases between. CDR3 coding DNA: TGCGCCAGCAGCTTGGGGCAGGGGTCGGTCACTGAAGCTTTCTTT. Translated, it gives CASSLGQGSVTEAFF.

This clonotype has a count of ten or more. The chain recombines TRBV5-1 with TRBJ2-3, with TRBD2 as a possible D gene (6 bases). The V end was cut by 0 bases, the J end by 4 bases, with 12 bases between. The V gene's germline CDR1 is SGHRS and CDR2 YFSETQ. The CDR3 has 15 amino acids. CDR3 in DNA: TGCGCCAGCAGCTTGGAAGGCCGACTAGCAGATACGCAGTATTTT. It translates to CASSLEGRLADTQYF.